One T cell receptor beta chain is described in this entry. These data come from a study of OX40 agonist ivuxolimab in advanced cancers. Background on the study: The dose-escalation group included hepatocellular carcinoma, melanoma, renal cell carcinoma and head and neck cancer.

The CDR3 is 14 residues long. V shed 4 bases and J 7 bases; nucleotides not matched to a gene: 8. CDR1 and CDR2 from the germline V gene are SGHRS and YFSETQ. TCRdb keeps only in-frame clones here, not all; method: immunoSEQ multiplex PCR. Of about 74,000 clones in the sample, approximately 85% were seen once. Material: CD4+ or CD8+ T cells sorted from blood, obtained in a trial of the OX40 agonist ivuxolimab. This receptor was identified in an adult with an advanced solid tumor such as melanoma, head and neck, liver or kidney cancer. The rearrangement links TRBV5-1 to TRBJ1-2; 9 bases map to TRBD1. This CDR3 is CASSPDRGGAGYTF. CDR3 DNA sequence: TGCGCCAGCAGCCCGGACAGGGGAGGAGCTGGCTACACCTTC.